This TCR beta chain emerged from a study of blood T cell repertoires in COVID-19. Background on the study: T cells, B-cell-depleted T cells, or PBMCs supplied cDNA or gDNA.

Clones were sequenced by immunoSEQ multiplex PCR, and TCRdb holds only the in-frame ones, with some missing. Of approximately 99,000 clones detected, roughly 85% appear once; the ten largest clones hold 2.4%. The CDR3 has 15 amino acids. V lost 4 bases and J lost 3, with 13 bases in between. Germline values: CDR1 LNHNV, CDR2 YYDKDF (reference sequence). The sequencing input was peripheral blood. V usage is TRBV15 and J usage is TRBJ1-5; tentatively, D is TRBD1 (6 bases). This clonotype was obtained from a human donor in a cohort sampled during active COVID-19. The CDR3 DNA follows: TGTGCCACCAGCACTCGGGACACACACAATCAGCCCCAGCATTTT. It specifies CATSTRDTHNQPQHF.